The 23 T cell receptor beta chains in this list originate from one sample, sequenced in a study of cytomegalovirus exposure and HLA in healthy donors. Primers included in the PCR were 60 Vbeta and 13 Jbeta primers. Data came from immunoSEQ multiplex PCR; TCRdb stores just in-frame clones and leaves some out. The sample lists about 110,000 clones, around three quarters occurring once. The material sequenced was PBMCs. The receptors come from a woman between 45 and 65 years old in good health and CMV-seropositive.

V is TRBV4-3 and J is TRBJ2-7; TRBD1 aligns across 12 bases. J was trimmed by 6 bases and V by 5 bases; bases with no gene match: 5. The CDR3 length is 14 residues. Germline CDR1 reads LGHNA; CDR2 reads YSLEER. The CDR3 region is CASSTGTGGSEQYF. Written as DNA, the CDR3 is TGCGCCAGCAGCACCGGGACAGGGGGCTCCGAGCAGTACTTC.

This clone was observed a few times. The chain links TRBV10-3 to TRBJ1-1; 7 bases align to TRBD1. The CDR3 is 14 amino acids. Germline-derived CDR1 and CDR2 are ENHRY and SYGVKD. V was clipped by 0 bases and J by 5 bases; unmatched bases: 3. The CDR3 reads CAISESDRATEAFF. In DNA, the CDR3 is TGTGCCATCAGTGAGTCTGACAGGGCGACTGAAGCTTTCTTT.

The chain links TRBV7-2 to TRBJ1-2; tentatively, D is TRBD1 (6 bases). CDR3 length equals 15 residues. CDR1 SGHTA and CDR2 FQGNSA come from the germline V gene. V lost 2 bases to trimming and J lost 7 bases, with 17 bases between them. The CDR3 is CASSLYLNRDVGYTF. The DNA for the CDR3 is TGTGCCAGCAGCTTATATTTAAACAGGGACGTTGGCTACACCTTC.

Here the CDR3 reads CASRKGQLQETQYF. Here the CDR3 DNA reads TGTGCCAGCAGGAAGGGACAGTTACAAGAGACCCAGTACTTC. The chain combines TRBV2 with TRBJ2-5; TRBD1 aligns across 7 bases. The CDR3 extends over 14 amino acids. The V gene end was trimmed by 6 bases and the J gene end by 2 bases; junction bases not matched to a gene: 6. In germline, CDR1 is SNHLY, CDR2 FYNNEI.

For the CDR3, the DNA is TGTGCCAGCAGCTTAGGGAGCGAGAACACCGGGGAGCTGTTTTTT. This gives the protein CASSLGSENTGELFF. The rearrangement joins TRBV11-3 to TRBJ2-2; D uncertain. In germline, CDR1 is SGHNT, CDR2 YENEEA. This CDR3 has 15 amino acids. Trimming shortened V by 1 base and J by 1 base, and 7 bases separated the two germline ends.

The rearrangement uses TRBV7-9 and TRBJ2-5; TRBD1 matches at 7 bases. V dropped 3 bases and J dropped 5; count of bases not matched to a gene: 9. This CDR3 has 15 residues. From germline, CDR1 is SEHNR and CDR2 FQNEAQ (reference sequence). The CDR3: CASSFQTGLMETQYF. The CDR3 DNA sequence: TGTGCCAGCAGCTTCCAGACAGGGTTGATGGAGACCCAGTACTTC.

The V call is TRBV7-2, the J call TRBJ2-7, with 9 bases fitting TRBD2. The CDR3 is 15 amino acids. V trimming: 4 bases; J trimming: 4 bases; junction bases outside the gene matches: 8. The germline CDR1 and CDR2 sequences are SGHTA and FQGNSA. The CDR3 is CASSSFSGSEYEQYF. DNA of the CDR3: TGTGCCAGCAGCTCCTTTAGCGGGAGTGAGTACGAGCAGTACTTC.

This sequence joins TRBV19 and TRBJ1-5; D call uncertain. CDR3 length: 13 residues. The V gene lost 6 bases and the J gene lost 4 bases, with 10 bases spanning the gap. Germline V lookup: CDR1 LNHDA, CDR2 SQIVND (reference sequence). The DNA of the CDR3 is TGTGCCAGTAGAGCGCGGGGTAATCAGCCCCAGCATTTT. This encodes CASRARGNQPQHF.

This clone was picked up one time. The chain recombines TRBV5-1 with TRBJ2-1; TRBD2 might be the D (5 bases). The germline gives CDR1 SGHRS, CDR2 YFSETQ. The CDR3 loop spans 13 amino acids. V was cut by 1 base and J by 6 bases, with 8 bases left in between. CDR3 loop: CASSLWETNEQFF. The DNA for the CDR3 is TGCGCCAGCAGCTTGTGGGAGACCAATGAGCAGTTCTTC.

The chain uses TRBV20-1 and TRBJ2-3, with TRBD1 as a possible D gene (5 bases). V dropped 5 bases and J dropped 4 bases, with 7 bases sitting between them. The CDR3 length is 11 residues. Germline V CDR1 and CDR2: DFQATT, SNEGSKA (reference sequence). CDR3 DNA: TGCAGTGCTGAAGGGGCAGATACGCAGTATTTT. It specifies CSAEGADTQYF.

V gene TRBV10-3 combines with J gene TRBJ2-5, with 10 bases identical to TRBD2. V lost 1 base and J lost 2; bases outside the gene matches: 4. The CDR3 is made up of 16 amino acids. Germline loops: CDR1 ENHRY, CDR2 SYGVKD. The CDR3 sequence is CAISEFSGRTQETQYF. The CDR3, as DNA: TGTGCCATCAGTGAGTTTAGCGGGAGGACACAAGAGACCCAGTACTTC.

The chain combines TRBV13 with TRBJ2-6; a weak D match, TRBD2 (5 bases). Trimming shortened V by 4 bases and J by 0 bases, and 7 bases separated the two germline ends. This CDR3 has 15 amino acids. Germline V gene sequence: CDR1 PRHDT, CDR2 FYEKMQ (reference sequence). The CDR3: CASSSGSSGANVLTF. The CDR3 DNA follows: TGTGCCAGCAGCTCGGGATCCTCTGGGGCCAACGTCCTGACTTTC.

The CDR3 DNA follows: TGCGCCAGCAGCCAAGATGCCAGGGCCTTACCATTCTCTGGAAACACCATATATTTT. This translates into CASSQDARALPFSGNTIYF. The chain is built from TRBV4-3 and TRBJ1-3, with a tentative D call TRBD1 (5 bases). The CDR3 has 19 amino acids. Trimming removed 0 bases at V and 0 bases at J, with 18 bases between. Germline CDR1 LGHNA, CDR2 YSLEER.

This clone has only a few counts. This chain links TRBV27 with TRBJ1-2, with TRBD1 identical over 8 bases. Germline V CDR1 and CDR2: MNHEY, SMNVEV (reference sequence). The CDR3 has 15 residues. V was clipped by 6 bases and J by 7 bases; unmatched bases: 13. DNA of the CDR3: TGTGCCAGCAGGCCTCCGGGACAGGTATTAGGTGGCTACACCTTC. This translates into CASRPPGQVLGGYTF.

The gene calls are TRBV2 and TRBJ2-5; TRBD2 matches at 14 bases. The end of the DNA is better explained by TRBJ2-7, so the J call may be wrong. The CDR3 has 17 residues. Germline assignment: CDR1 SNHLY and CDR2 FYNNEI. CDR3 region: CASSDRLAGGLVYEQYF. CDR3 nucleotides: TGTGCCAGCAGTGATCGACTAGCGGGAGGGCTCGTCTACGAGCAGTACTTC.

V is TRBV29-1 and J is TRBJ2-7, with 12 bases fitting TRBD2. Unmatched junction bases numbered 4, after V lost 5 bases and J lost 2 bases. Germline V CDR1 and CDR2: SQVTM, ANQGSEA. The CDR3 is 14 amino acids. CDR3 DNA: TGCAGCGTTCGGACTAGCGGGGCGGCCTACGAGCAGTACTTC. Translated: CSVRTSGAAYEQYF.

The chain uses TRBV27 and TRBJ2-6, with D tentatively TRBD1 (6 bases). CDR1 and CDR2 from the germline V gene are MNHEY and SMNVEV (reference sequence). V lost 2 bases, J lost 2 bases, and 10 bases lay in between. The CDR3 consists of 16 residues. The CDR3 sequence is CASSLRRGTGANVLTF. The CDR3 DNA follows: TGTGCCAGCAGTTTAAGAAGGGGGACTGGGGCCAACGTCCTGACTTTC.

This sequence joins TRBV9 and TRBJ2-1, with D possibly being TRBD2 (5 bases). Trimming pared 1 base from V and 5 bases from J, leaving 22 bases between. CDR1 and CDR2 from the germline V gene are SGDLS and YYNGEE. CDR3 length: 18 residues. The CDR3 sequence is CASSVFSAARARNNEQFF. The CDR3 DNA sequence: TGTGCCAGCAGCGTATTTAGTGCGGCGCGGGCAAGGAACAATGAGCAGTTCTTC. Combining the CDR3 with reference TRBV9 and TRBJ2-1 gives the whole variable domain DSGVTQTPKHLITATGQRVTLRCSPRSGDLSVYWYQQSLDQGLQFLIQYYNGEERAKGNILERFSAQQFPDLHSELNLSSLELGDSALYFCASSVFSAARARNNEQFFGPGTRLTVL.

The chain is built from TRBV7-9 and TRBJ1-2, with D hard to call. V lost 1 base, J lost 8 bases, and 11 bases lay in between. The germline CDR1 and CDR2 sequences are SEHNR and FQNEAQ (reference sequence). The CDR3 loop spans 13 amino acids. The CDR3 DNA reads TGTGCCAGCAGCTTAGACGTGGGGAGAGGCTACACCTTC. Translating it yields CASSLDVGRGYTF.

V and J are TRBV7-9 and TRBJ1-1, with 9 bases matching TRBD1. Germline values: CDR1 SEHNR, CDR2 FQNEAQ (reference sequence). The CDR3 spans 13 residues. Losses at the gene ends were 3 bases for V and 10 bases for J; bases not matched to a gene: 6. Here the CDR3 reads CASSFEATGGAFF. In DNA form, the CDR3 reads TGTGCCAGCAGCTTCGAGGCGACAGGGGGAGCTTTCTTT.

This chain uses TRBV2 with TRBJ1-3; TRBD1 agrees at 8 bases. The V gene's germline CDR1 is SNHLY and CDR2 FYNNEI. This CDR3 comprises 17 residues. The ends lost 2 bases at V and 2 bases at J; junction bases unmatched: 8. The CDR3 protein is CASSERVLQGAGNTIYF. The CDR3 region has the DNA TGTGCCAGCAGTGAAAGGGTTCTACAGGGGGCTGGAAACACCATATATTTT.

This rearrangement joins TRBV9 to TRBJ2-7; D is perhaps TRBD1 (5 bases). Trimming cost V 4 bases and J 5 bases, with 16 bases left between them. Germline V CDR1 and CDR2: SGDLS, YYNGEE. The CDR3 extends over 14 amino acids. The CDR3 DNA sequence: TGTGCCAGCAGCCAGGGCGGTAGGACGGACGAGCAGTACTTC. It specifies CASSQGGRTDEQYF.

The V and J genes are TRBV6-5 and TRBJ2-5; TRBD1 aligns across 7 bases. Germline CDR1 reads MNHEY; CDR2 reads SVGAGI. J lost 5 bases, V lost 5 bases, and 5 bases had no gene match. This CDR3 region has 13 residues. The CDR3: CASSRQGGETQYF. The CDR3 DNA follows: TGTGCCAGCAGTCGACAGGGTGGGGAGACCCAGTACTTC.